Listed below are T cell receptor beta chains from one sample, sequenced in a study of shared clonotypes between healthy human individuals. Generated by immunoSEQ multiplex PCR, the TCRdb table keeps only in-frame clones and is missing some. The sample holds about 1.1 million clones, approximately 78% seen once. Sample: memory CD4+ T cells from PBMCs. The receptors shown here come from a man aged 18 to 29 in good health. Some clones in this sample may be carry-over from other donors' samples. CDR3s leave out the opening cysteine and the closing phenylalanine or tryptophan. Fields, in order: V gene, CDR3 protein.

v_gene: TRBV5-1
CDR3aa: ASSLDRAINTIY

v_gene: TRBV19
CDR3aa: ASSAGRNQETQY

v_gene: TRBV19
CDR3aa: ASSIDRWDSNQPQH

v_gene: TRBV5-1
CDR3aa: ASSSAGAGNEQF

v_gene: TRBV6-1
CDR3aa: ASSEGRIRDYTQY

v_gene: TRBV19
CDR3aa: ASSTLTDTQY

v_gene: TRBV6-6
CDR3aa: ASSRQGQTSYEQY

v_gene: TRBV5-1
CDR3aa: ASRPLPSGSHNEQF

v_gene: TRBV5-1
CDR3aa: ASSFGLAGVLNNEQF

v_gene: TRBV7-9
CDR3aa: ASSLVGVSSYEQY

v_gene: TRBV30
CDR3aa: AWSVHGGWSEAF

v_gene: TRBV5-1
CDR3aa: ASSLDSGLGKLF

v_gene: TRBV5-1
CDR3aa: ASSLQGGQPQH

v_gene: TRBV5-1
CDR3aa: ASNRNLDLQETQY

v_gene: TRBV27
CDR3aa: ASSSPGTSGRAQQY

v_gene: TRBV6-1
CDR3aa: ASSHHSYEQY

v_gene: TRBV10-1
CDR3aa: ASSESVEWGTRYEQY

v_gene: TRBV6-6
CDR3aa: ARGGLRGGTQY

v_gene: TRBV5-6
CDR3aa: ASSLDRGDGYT

v_gene: TRBV9
CDR3aa: ASSPYSGINEQF

v_gene: TRBV28
CDR3aa: ASSSGGTGELF

v_gene: TRBV5-1
CDR3aa: ASSLATSFSYNEQF

v_gene: TRBV5-1
CDR3aa: ASSSPGTAGELF

v_gene: TRBV4-3
CDR3aa: ASSQVPLSYNEQF

v_gene: TRBV6-5
CDR3aa: ASRATWGEQY

v_gene: TRBV29-1
CDR3aa: STAKLENGGYT

v_gene: TRBV28
CDR3aa: ASSLDGLSEQY

v_gene: TRBV5-6
CDR3aa: ASGAYPDRNYGYT

v_gene: TRBV28
CDR3aa: ASSLRLAGGGGELF

v_gene: TRBV4-2
CDR3aa: ASSQGLRLTGELF

v_gene: TRBV9
CDR3aa: ASSVAGDQEKLF

v_gene: TRBV5-1
CDR3aa: ASSLAGPASGNTIY

v_gene: TRBV4-2
CDR3aa: ASSQDLGQETQY

v_gene: TRBV5-1
CDR3aa: ASSPWTGGATNEKLF

v_gene: TRBV18
CDR3aa: ASSPSGTSGNYNEQF

v_gene: TRBV6-5
CDR3aa: ASSYGDSETQY

v_gene: TRBV7-2
CDR3aa: ASSPNRYNEQF

v_gene: TRBV6-1
CDR3aa: ASGQGPIGYT

v_gene: TRBV18
CDR3aa: ASSPNFDSHEQY

v_gene: TRBV28
CDR3aa: ASSRGETQY

v_gene: TRBV28
CDR3aa: ASRATNEKLF